This TCR beta chain was recorded in a study of shared clonotypes between healthy human individuals. Original processing methods: Quality scores were absent from the junction-only immunoSEQ sequences, so filtering differed. The method was immunoSEQ multiplex PCR; TCRdb's version includes in-frame clones alone and lacks a portion of them. The D gene and trimming were derived from the DNA, and the V and J assignments and clone size from that table. This table holds under 1,100,000 clones, around 74% found once. This clone was observed once. The CDR3 length is 17 residues. V was cut by 1 base and J by 7 bases, with 17 bases left in between. Germline V gene sequence: CDR1 SEHNR, CDR2 FQNEAQ (reference sequence). Healthy HIV-negative adults without recent acute infections or vaccinations served as donors.

The sequence came from a young man in good health. The rearrangement joins TRBV7-9 to TRBJ1-6, with D uncertain. Source material: memory CD4+ T cells sorted from blood. As to subset: CD45RA-negative fraction. CDR3 coding DNA: TGTGCCAGCAGCTTAGGTTTACGGAACCTCCCCAATTCACCCCTCCACTTT. This encodes CASSLGLRNLPNSPLHF.